One and the same sample provided the 20 T cell receptor beta chains below, sequenced in a study of graft-versus-host responses after intestinal transplantation. Generated by immunoSEQ multiplex PCR, the TCRdb table keeps only in-frame clones and is missing some. The table lists 130,000 or so clones, 90% to 95% of them singletons, with about 0.16% in the top ten. For these receptors, no antigen is known. Sequenced here: unstimulated CD4+ T cells sorted from spleen or lymph node cells, sampled before intestinal transplant. The origin of the receptors is a human donor who received an intestinal transplant.

V and J are TRBV2 and TRBJ2-1; TRBD2 matches at 7 bases. V was pared by 1 base and J by 8 bases, with 11 bases of the junction left unmatched. There are 16 residues in the CDR3. Germline CDR1 SNHLY, CDR2 FYNNEI. The CDR3 DNA follows: TGTGCCAGCAGTGAAGGGGCGACTAGCTTAAGCTATGAGCAGTTCTTC. This translates into CASSEGATSLSYEQFF. The complete variable domain, with remaining parts taken from reference TRBV2 and TRBJ2-1, reads EPEVTQTPSHQVTQMGQEVILRCVPISNHLYFYWYRQILGQKVEFLVSFYNNEISEKSEIFDDQFSVERPDGSNFTLKIRSTKLEDSAMYFCASSEGATSLSYEQFFGPGTRLTVL.

CDR3 protein: CSVGRGYEQYF. The CDR3 region has the DNA TGCAGCGTAGGGAGGGGATACGAGCAGTACTTC. The chain carries TRBV29-1 and TRBJ2-7; 7 bases line up with TRBD2. The junction had 3 bases not matched to a gene; V was cut back by 6 bases and J by 4 bases. There are 11 residues in the CDR3. Germline-derived CDR1 and CDR2 are SQVTM and ANQGSEA.

The chain is built from TRBV10-3 and TRBJ2-3; 8 positions agree with TRBD1. Germline V gene sequence: CDR1 ENHRY, CDR2 SYGVKD. The CDR3 spans 14 residues. J gave up 6 bases and V 1 base, and 3 bases lay outside the gene matches. CDR3 protein: CAISEYRQGDTQYF. The CDR3 DNA reads TGTGCCATCAGTGAGTACAGACAGGGGGATACGCAGTATTTT.

J is TRBJ2-7 and V is TRBV27; D possibly uses TRBD1 or TRBD2 (6 bases each). This CDR3 comprises 13 residues. Germline V gives CDR1 MNHEY, CDR2 SMNVEV (reference sequence). Trimming stripped 5 bases from V and 6 bases from J, with 14 bases between. The CDR3 DNA sequence: TGTGCCAGCAGTACGTACGGAGGGGGCGAGCAGTACTTC. This encodes CASSTYGGGEQYF.

The CDR3 spells CATSRDPPGGPSTDTQYF. The CDR3, as DNA: TGTGCCACCAGCAGAGATCCCCCGGGAGGCCCTAGCACAGATACGCAGTATTTT. This rearrangement joins TRBV15 to TRBJ2-3; 7 nucleotides agree with TRBD2. The CDR3 totals 18 residues. CDR1 and CDR2 from the germline V gene are LNHNV and YYDKDF (reference sequence). The ends lost 0 bases at V and 0 bases at J; junction bases unmatched: 9.

This clone has only one observation. CDR3 in amino acids: CASSLAGGHGTDTQYF. Written as DNA, the CDR3 is TGCGCCAGCAGCCTGGCGGGGGGGCACGGCACAGATACGCAGTATTTT. The chain carries TRBV4-1 and TRBJ2-3, with 9 bases matching TRBD2. Germline assignment: CDR1 MGHRA and CDR2 YSYEKL. This CDR3 is 16 amino acids long. The J segment lost 1 base and the V segment lost 4 bases, leaving 6 bases of the junction unmatched.

The gene calls are TRBV11-2 and TRBJ2-5; D is ambiguous. V was shortened by 5 bases and J by 7 bases, with 11 bases between the two germline ends. Germline V gives CDR1 SGHAT, CDR2 FQNNGV. There are 12 residues in the CDR3. CDR3 protein: CASSPQVLTQYF. CDR3 sequence (DNA): TGTGCCAGCAGCCCCCAAGTGTTGACCCAGTACTTC. The whole variable domain, remainder taken from reference TRBV11-2 and TRBJ2-5, is EAGVAQSPRYKIIEKRQSVAFWCNPISGHATLYWYQQILGQGPKLLIQFQNNGVVDDSQLPKDRFSAERLKGVDSTLKIQPAKLEDSAVYLCASSPQVLTQYFGPGTRLLVL.

The rearrangement links TRBV4-1 to TRBJ1-4; weak D call: TRBD1 (5 bases). CDR1 and CDR2 from the germline V gene are MGHRA and YSYEKL. V lost 0 bases and J lost 4, with 9 bases in between. The CDR3 contains 15 residues. The CDR3 here is CASSQDWGVNEKLFF. DNA for the CDR3: TGCGCCAGCAGCCAAGATTGGGGGGTTAATGAAAAACTGTTTTTT.

CDR3 protein: CASSVEGGTAYGYTF. The CDR3 DNA sequence: TGTGCCAGCAGCGTAGAAGGCGGGACAGCCTATGGCTACACCTTC. V and J are TRBV9 and TRBJ1-2, with TRBD1 matching 7 bases. In germline, CDR1 is SGDLS, CDR2 YYNGEE. Trimming at V came to 0 bases and at J to 4 bases, leaving 6 bases not matched to a gene. The CDR3 is 15 amino acids.

The chain uses TRBV9 and TRBJ1-3; D is unresolved. Trimming took 0 bases from V and 0 from J, leaving 7 bases between them. The germline gives CDR1 SGDLS, CDR2 YYNGEE. The CDR3 runs to 15 residues. As DNA, the CDR3 is TGTGCCAGCAGCGTAGCAGTGAGCTCTGGAAACACCATATATTTT. Its protein is CASSVAVSSGNTIYF.

This clone has a single count. The chain combines TRBV5-1 with TRBJ1-2, with 8 bases identical to TRBD1. Per germline, CDR1 SGHRS and CDR2 YFSETQ. There are 16 residues in the CDR3. Losses at the gene ends were 0 bases for V and 2 bases for J; bases not matched to a gene: 6. The CDR3 nucleotides read TGCGCCAGCAGCTTGGCCGGGGCAGGGGGCAACTATGGCTACACCTTC. Its translation: CASSLAGAGGNYGYTF. The full variable domain, its missing parts supplied by reference TRBV5-1 and TRBJ1-2, is KAGVTQTPRYLIKTRGQQVTLSCSPISGHRSVSWYQQTPGQGLQFLFEYFSETQRNKGNFPGRFSGRQFSNSRSEMNVSTLELGDSALYLCASSLAGAGGNYGYTFGSGTRLTVV.

The DNA for the CDR3 is TGTGCCAGCAGCCCCGATTTAGGGGAGCAGTACTTC. This gives the protein CASSPDLGEQYF. The V and J genes are TRBV9 and TRBJ2-7; D is ambiguous. The CDR3 spans 12 residues. Per the germline V gene, CDR1 is SGDLS and CDR2 is YYNGEE. The germline V and J ends were trimmed by 4 bases and 7 bases, with 12 bases remaining between them.

This clone has only one observation. The same CDR3 can be traced to other DNA sequences in this sample. This chain uses TRBV18 with TRBJ1-2; D remains unclear. The length of the CDR3 is 13 residues. Germline CDR1 is KGHSH and CDR2 is LQKENI. The V end lost 3 bases, the J end lost 4 bases, and 9 bases lay between the germline ends. CDR3 nucleotides: TGTGCCAGCTCACCGGACGGAAGCTATGGCTACACCTTC. It codes for CASSPDGSYGYTF.

This clone was recorded once. The chain carries TRBV5-1 and TRBJ2-7; the D gene is possibly TRBD1 (6 bases). The CDR3 spans 17 residues. Germline assignment: CDR1 SGHRS and CDR2 YFSETQ. The ends were cut back, 0 bases at V and 3 bases at J, with 19 bases in the middle. The CDR3 nucleotides are TGCGCCAGCAGCTTGGGGGGGATAACAGGGAACCTCTACGAGCAGTACTTC. This encodes CASSLGGITGNLYEQYF.

CDR3 protein: CASAGAGELFF. The CDR3 bases are TGTGCCAGCGCAGGGGCCGGGGAGCTGTTTTTT. The rearrangement uses TRBV9 and TRBJ2-2, with a weak D call TRBD1 (6 bases). The V gene's germline CDR1 is SGDLS and CDR2 YYNGEE. V was clipped by 7 bases and J by 6 bases, with 7 bases between them. The CDR3 length is 11 residues.

The chain has TRBV19 and TRBJ2-5; TRBD1 matches 7 bases. CDR1 LNHDA and CDR2 SQIVND come from the germline V gene (reference sequence). J was trimmed by 4 bases and V by 7 bases; bases with no gene match: 6. The CDR3 has 13 residues. This CDR3 is CASKQGPRETQYF. CDR3 coding DNA: TGTGCCAGTAAACAGGGGCCTCGAGAGACCCAGTACTTC.

In this sample, this clone turned up once. The chain employs TRBV6-5 and TRBJ2-2, with TRBD2 as a possible D gene (5 bases). V was shortened by 4 bases and J by 1 base, with 13 bases between the two germline ends. The CDR3 loop spans 16 amino acids. Germline-derived CDR1 and CDR2 are MNHEY and SVGAGI. The CDR3 nucleotides read TGTGCCAGCAGTTCAATTAGCGTTATGAACACCGGGGAGCTGTTTTTT. This gives the protein CASSSISVMNTGELFF.

This chain links TRBV2 with TRBJ1-1, with D perhaps matching TRBD1 (5 bases). V was cut by 6 bases and J by 8 bases, with 16 bases left in between. This CDR3 spans 13 amino acids. Germline CDR1 reads SNHLY; CDR2 reads FYNNEI. CDR3 region: CASRGGWGTEAFF. For the CDR3, the DNA is TGTGCCAGCAGGGGAGGTTGGGGCACGGAAGCTTTCTTT.

This sequence joins TRBV11-2 and TRBJ2-7; 7 bases align to TRBD2. Trimming cost V 0 bases and J 2 bases; bases outside gene matches: 4. This CDR3 is 15 amino acids long. Germline V gene data show CDR1 as SGHAT and CDR2 as FQNNGV. The CDR3 DNA reads TGTGCCAGCAGCTTAGAGCGGGGGACCACCTACGAGCAGTACTTC. It codes for CASSLERGTTYEQYF.

The chain has TRBV19 and TRBJ1-2; D gene unclear. This CDR3 is built from 14 residues. V dropped 0 bases and J dropped 8 bases, with 13 bases sitting between them. Germline V gene data show CDR1 as LNHDA and CDR2 as SQIVND (reference sequence). This CDR3 reads CASSIEETYSGYTF. The CDR3 region has the DNA TGTGCCAGTAGTATAGAAGAGACTTATAGCGGCTACACCTTC.